Following are 26 T cell receptor beta chains from one sample sequenced in a study of blood T cell repertoires in COVID-19. Profiled with immunoSEQ multiplex PCR; TCRdb holds only in-frame clones, not every one. The sample lists under 200,000 clones, approximately 87% occurring once. Sequencing was carried out using peripheral blood. The source is a man aged 40-49 years with active or convalescent COVID-19.

This chain joins TRBV6-4 and TRBJ2-2, with a possible D match to TRBD1 (5 bases). This CDR3 contains 13 residues. In germline, CDR1 is MRHNA, CDR2 SNTAGT. Trimming left V 8 bases short and J 5 bases short, with 12 bases between. The chain's CDR3 is CASHRRSTGELFF. In DNA, the CDR3 is TGTGCCAGCCACAGGAGAAGTACCGGGGAGCTGTTTTTT.

The chain uses TRBV4-1 and TRBJ1-1; TRBD1 is a possible D gene (6 bases). Germline-derived CDR1 and CDR2 are MGHRA and YSYEKL. V shed 4 bases and J shed 5 bases, with 20 bases lying between them. CDR3 size: 16 residues. The CDR3 sequence: CASSPTERGGITEAFF. The CDR3 coding sequence is TGCGCCAGCAGCCCTACCGAACGGGGGGGCATTACTGAAGCTTTCTTT.

The chain carries TRBV18 and TRBJ2-1; 8 positions agree with TRBD1. The CDR3 is made up of 13 amino acids. The ends lost 6 bases at V and 11 bases at J; junction bases unmatched: 9. From germline, CDR1 is KGHSH and CDR2 LQKENI. The CDR3 here is CASSEGTGAQQFF. As DNA, the CDR3 is TGTGCCAGCTCGGAAGGGACAGGTGCTCAGCAGTTCTTC.

The rearrangement links TRBV6-2 or TRBV6-3 to TRBJ2-7, with 7 bases fitting TRBD1. The CDR3 extends over 15 amino acids. Per the germline V gene, CDR1 is MNHEY and CDR2 is SVGEGT. The trim removed 6 bases at V and 7 bases at J, leaving 15 bases unmatched. CDR3 in amino acids: CASSTSGTVPFEQYF. In DNA form, the CDR3 reads TGTGCCAGCAGCACCTCCGGGACAGTCCCTTTTGAGCAGTACTTC.

This chain uses TRBV7-2 with TRBJ1-5, with D perhaps TRBD1 (5 bases). This CDR3 contains 15 residues. Germline CDR1 and CDR2: SGHTA and FQGNSA. V was pared by 1 base and J by 7 bases, with 14 bases between. The CDR3 is CASSLGGGIGQPQHF. The DNA for the CDR3 is TGTGCCAGCAGCTTAGGGGGGGGGATAGGACAGCCCCAGCATTTT.

The chain employs TRBV28 and TRBJ1-1, with D tentatively TRBD1 (6 bases). This CDR3 spans 14 amino acids. CDR1 is MDHEN, CDR2 SYDVKM, per germline. Trimming shortened V by 2 bases and J by 5 bases, and 12 bases separated the two germline ends. The CDR3 bases are TGTGCCAGCAGTTTAATCAGGGGTCGAACTGAAGCTTTCTTT. Encoded protein: CASSLIRGRTEAFF. The full variable domain, in which reference TRBV28 and TRBJ1-1 provide the parts outside the CDR3, is DVKVTQSSRYLVKRTGEKVFLECVQDMDHENMFWYRQDPGLGLRLIYFSYDVKMKEKGDIPEGYSVSREKKERFSLILESASTNQTSMYLCASSLIRGRTEAFFGQGTRLTVV.

V and J are TRBV28 and TRBJ1-3; D is perhaps TRBD1 (6 bases). The CDR3 length is 16 residues. The germline gives CDR1 MDHEN, CDR2 SYDVKM. Trimming cost V 2 bases and J 2 bases, with 13 bases left between them. The CDR3 spells CASSLIGGQTGNTIYF. The CDR3 DNA reads TGTGCCAGCAGTTTAATCGGGGGGCAAACTGGAAACACCATATATTTT.

This chain links TRBV19 with TRBJ1-1; TRBD1 agrees at 7 bases. This CDR3 comprises 14 residues. Trimming cost V 5 bases and J 7 bases; bases outside gene matches: 10. Germline values: CDR1 LNHDA, CDR2 SQIVND (reference sequence). CDR3 amino acids: CASSGYRGRGEAFF. The CDR3 bases are TGTGCCAGTAGTGGGTACAGGGGCAGAGGTGAAGCTTTCTTT.

The gene calls are TRBV10-1 and TRBJ1-6; no clear D. The CDR3 extends over 13 amino acids. Trimming left V 3 bases short and J 9 bases short, with 9 bases between. CDR1 WNHNN and CDR2 SYGVQD come from the germline V gene (reference sequence). DNA of the CDR3: TGCGCCAGCAGTGACTCCTTCGGTTCACCCCTCCACTTT. Protein product: CASSDSFGSPLHF.

This rearrangement joins TRBV5-4 to TRBJ1-1; D might be TRBD1 (5 bases). The CDR3 totals 15 residues. V was clipped by 4 bases and J by 0 bases, with 13 bases between them. Germline V gene lookup returns CDR1 SGHNT and CDR2 YYREEE (reference sequence). DNA for the CDR3: TGTGCCAGCAGCGGAGTCAAGGGGATGAACACTGAAGCTTTCTTT. Translating it yields CASSGVKGMNTEAFF.

This chain connects TRBV10-3 to TRBJ1-2, with D perhaps matching TRBD1 (6 bases). This CDR3 region has 15 residues. V was cut by 6 bases and J by 4 bases, with 18 bases left in between. Germline-derived CDR1 and CDR2 are ENHRY and SYGVKD. The CDR3 DNA sequence: TGTGCCATCAGCCAAAGACAGGTGGATAGCTATGGCTACACCTTC. Protein sequence: CAISQRQVDSYGYTF.

CDR3 DNA sequence: TGTGCCTGGAGTTCACCGGGACAGGGAGGCTATAATCAGCCCCAGCATTTT. Its translation is CAWSSPGQGGYNQPQHF. The V gene is TRBV30, the J gene TRBJ1-5; 9 bases fit TRBD1. V lost 2 bases and J lost 4; bases outside the gene matches: 12. The CDR3 runs 17 residues. Germline V gene sequence: CDR1 GTSNPN, CDR2 SVGIG (reference sequence).

This sequence joins TRBV5-1 and TRBJ2-2; D is unclear. This CDR3 comprises 15 residues. Trimming left V 0 bases short and J 5 bases short, with 11 bases between. Germline CDR1 is SGHRS and CDR2 is YFSETQ. The CDR3 nucleotides are TGCGCCAGCAGCTTGGTGGTTTCGGGTACCGGGGAGCTGTTTTTT. As protein: CASSLVVSGTGELFF.

This chain connects TRBV10-3 to TRBJ1-1; 7 bases are shared with TRBD1. The V segment lost 6 bases and the J segment 5 bases; nucleotides outside the gene matches: 6. In germline, CDR1 is ENHRY, CDR2 SYGVKD. This CDR3 region has 13 residues. Here the CDR3 DNA reads TGTGCCATCAGACAGGGGCGGGATACTGAAGCTTTCTTT. Translating gives CAIRQGRDTEAFF.

The chain recombines TRBV7-9 with TRBJ1-1, with 7 bases fitting TRBD1. Germline V gene lookup returns CDR1 SEHNR and CDR2 FQNEAQ (reference sequence). The CDR3 covers 14 residues. Trimming at V came to 1 base and at J to 5 bases, leaving 4 bases not matched to a gene. The CDR3 here is CASSLEGAGTEAFF. As DNA, the CDR3 is TGTGCCAGCAGCTTAGAGGGGGCAGGGACTGAAGCTTTCTTT.

As regards this clone: This sample includes further DNA sequences coding for the same CDR3. The chain uses TRBV2 and TRBJ2-5; D not certain. Per germline, CDR1 SNHLY and CDR2 FYNNEI. V dropped 5 bases and J dropped 4 bases, with 2 bases sitting between them. The CDR3 is made up of 10 amino acids. Written as DNA, the CDR3 is TGTGCCAGCAGTCGAGAGACCCAGTACTTC. It yields the protein CASSRETQYF.

This clone was seen a few times. The chain carries TRBV7-2 and TRBJ1-4; TRBD1 aligns across 7 bases. The V gene's germline CDR1 is SGHTA and CDR2 FQGNSA. Trimming took 2 bases from V and 8 from J; bases not matched to a gene: 8. This CDR3 has 15 residues. As DNA, the CDR3 is TGTGCCAGCAGCTTATCGGGACAGAAGAGCGAAAAACTGTTTTTT. It is translated as CASSLSGQKSEKLFF.

This chain joins TRBV4-1 and TRBJ1-5, with D tentatively TRBD1 (5 bases). CDR1 is MGHRA, CDR2 YSYEKL, per germline. Trimming cost V 0 bases and J 9 bases, with 15 bases left between them. This CDR3 is 15 amino acids long. CDR3 sequence reads: CASSQDGAPNGPQHF. The CDR3 DNA reads TGCGCCAGCAGCCAAGATGGGGCCCCGAATGGGCCCCAGCATTTT.

The chain carries TRBV5-5 and TRBJ1-5, with D unresolved. The CDR3 contains 15 residues. Per germline, CDR1 SGHKS and CDR2 YYEKEE (reference sequence). V was trimmed by 0 bases and J by 2 bases, leaving 9 bases between them. In nucleotides, the CDR3 is TGTGCCAGCAGCTTGGAAGGGAGCGGCAATCAGCCCCAGCATTTT. This translates into CASSLEGSGNQPQHF.

The chain has TRBV28 and TRBJ1-1; D not certain. Trimming removed 7 bases from V and 7 bases from J, with 22 bases in between. The CDR3 contains 15 residues. Germline assignment: CDR1 MDHEN and CDR2 SYDVKM. The CDR3 DNA sequence: TGTGCCAGCACCGGGCCTCTGGAGCTGAGCGGTGAAGCTTTCTTT. Translated: CASTGPLELSGEAFF.

J is TRBJ2-2 and V is TRBV30; no reliable D call. Trimming left V 4 bases short and J 5 bases short, with 14 bases between. Germline assignment: CDR1 GTSNPN and CDR2 SVGIG (reference sequence). The CDR3 runs 14 residues. CDR3 DNA: TGTGCCTGGACAGTCGTAGCCCGTACCGGGGAGCTGTTTTTT. Protein product: CAWTVVARTGELFF.

V gene TRBV5-1 combines with J gene TRBJ1-2; D remains unclear. The germline V and J ends were trimmed by 0 bases and 2 bases, with 5 bases remaining between them. Germline V gene sequence: CDR1 SGHRS, CDR2 YFSETQ. The CDR3 spans 13 residues. CDR3 sequence (DNA): TGCGCCAGCAGCTTGGACATAAACTATGGCTACACCTTC. It translates to CASSLDINYGYTF.

The chain carries TRBV5-5 and TRBJ1-5; 9 bases match TRBD1. The CDR3 is made up of 16 amino acids. In germline, CDR1 is SGHKS, CDR2 YYEKEE (reference sequence). V was pared by 2 bases and J by 4 bases, with 7 bases of the junction left unmatched. As DNA, the CDR3 is TGTGCCAGCAGCTTAGTGCCGGGACAGGGTAATCAGCCCCAGCATTTT. It translates to CASSLVPGQGNQPQHF.

This chain links TRBV24-1 with TRBJ1-4; 7 positions agree with TRBD1. This CDR3 region has 15 residues. The germline V gene encodes CDR1 KGHDR and CDR2 SFDVKD. V lost 6 bases and J lost 5; bases outside the gene matches: 8. CDR3 DNA: TGTGCCACCAGTATCCCGACAGGGCGAAATGAAAAACTGTTTTTT. It specifies CATSIPTGRNEKLFF.

The J gene is TRBJ2-7, the V gene TRBV5-6, with 7 positions matching TRBD1. The trim removed 0 bases at V and 2 bases at J, leaving 2 bases unmatched. Germline V gene lookup returns CDR1 SGHDT and CDR2 YYEEEE. The CDR3 loop spans 14 amino acids. The CDR3 spells CASSLAGQTYEQYF. CDR3 bases: TGTGCCAGCAGCTTGGCGGGACAGACCTACGAGCAGTACTTC.

The V call is TRBV6-6, the J call TRBJ1-2; 7 bases agree with TRBD1. The trim removed 5 bases at V and 2 bases at J, leaving 8 bases unmatched. CDR1 and CDR2 (germline): MNHNY, SVGAGI (reference sequence). CDR3 length equals 15 residues. CDR3: CASSPTTGSNYGYTF. The CDR3 DNA is TGTGCCAGCAGTCCGACGACAGGGTCGAACTATGGCTACACCTTC.